This passage covers 10 T cell receptor beta chains from one sample sequenced in a study of blood T cell repertoires in COVID-19. Only in-frame clones appear in the TCRdb table, and some are missing; sequencing was by immunoSEQ multiplex PCR. The sample records fewer than 600,000 clones, 89% being singletons. The source material was peripheral blood. These receptors originate from a man aged 18-30 years with COVID-19, enrolled during active disease.

In its sample, this clone was seen once. This chain uses TRBV29-1 with TRBJ1-5; TRBD1 matches at 7 bases. The CDR3 runs 14 residues. V was clipped by 5 bases and J by 2 bases; unmatched bases: 6. Looked up from germline, CDR1 is SQVTM and CDR2 is ANQGSEA. The CDR3 sequence is CSVKTGLGNQPQHF. The CDR3 nucleotides read TGCAGCGTTAAGACAGGGCTCGGCAATCAGCCCCAGCATTTT. The variable domain in full, completed from reference TRBV29-1 and TRBJ1-5, reads SAVISQKPSRDICQRGTSLTIQCQVDSQVTMMFWYRQQPGQSLTLIATANQGSEATYESGFVIDKFPISRPNLTFSTLTVSNMSPEDSSIYLCSVKTGLGNQPQHFGDGTRLSIL.

The chain joins TRBV7-9 to TRBJ1-2; D perhaps matches TRBD1 (6 bases). V shed 3 bases and J shed 3 bases, with 8 bases lying between them. The germline gives CDR1 SEHNR, CDR2 FQNEAQ (reference sequence). The CDR3 extends over 13 amino acids. CDR3 DNA: TGTGCCAGCAGCTTGAACAGGGACTATGGCTACACCTTC. This gives the protein CASSLNRDYGYTF.

This clone was detected only once. The CDR3: CASSLDVGANYGYTF. The CDR3 nucleotides are TGCGCCAGCAGCTTGGATGTAGGAGCTAACTATGGCTACACCTTC. V is TRBV5-1 and J is TRBJ1-2; D ambiguous. CDR1 is SGHRS and CDR2 is YFSETQ in the germline V gene. Trimming took off 0 bases at V and 0 bases at J, with 9 bases between the two ends. This CDR3 is built from 15 residues.

The CDR3 loop is CASSIGSGGANTGELFF. DNA for the CDR3: TGTGCCAGTAGTATAGGTAGCGGGGGGGCGAACACCGGGGAGCTGTTTTTT. The V call is TRBV19, the J call TRBJ2-2; 11 nucleotides line up with TRBD2. The CDR3 consists of 17 residues. After removal of 1 base from V and 0 bases from J, the junction contained 1 base not matched to a gene. Germline V lookup: CDR1 LNHDA, CDR2 SQIVND (reference sequence).

J is TRBJ2-7 and V is TRBV2; 9 bases are shared with TRBD2. Germline loops: CDR1 SNHLY, CDR2 FYNNEI. The J segment lost 7 bases and the V segment lost 9 bases, leaving 10 bases of the junction unmatched. CDR3 length equals 13 residues. CDR3 bases: TGTGCCAGAGGTAGTAGCGGGAGTGGAGAGCAGTACTTC. It is translated as CARGSSGSGEQYF.

The chain is built from TRBV19 and TRBJ1-6, with TRBD1 matching 10 bases. This CDR3 has 13 residues. V was pared by 10 bases and J by 7 bases, with 4 bases of the junction left unmatched. CDR1 LNHDA and CDR2 SQIVND come from the germline V gene (reference sequence). CDR3 nucleotide sequence: TGTGCCACCACGGACAGGGGGAATTCACCCCTCCACTTT. It is translated as CATTDRGNSPLHF.

The chain employs TRBV2 and TRBJ2-3; 10 nucleotides line up with TRBD1. Germline V gene lookup returns CDR1 SNHLY and CDR2 FYNNEI. This CDR3 has 15 residues. V dropped 8 bases and J dropped 4; count of bases not matched to a gene: 9. CDR3 region: CASVSRDRGSDTQYF. The CDR3 coding sequence is TGTGCCAGCGTATCCCGGGACAGGGGCTCAGATACGCAGTATTTT.

This chain uses TRBV6-1 with TRBJ2-5; D gene uncertain. Trimming shortened V by 2 bases and J by 4 bases, and 8 bases separated the two germline ends. The germline gives CDR1 MNHNS, CDR2 SASEGT. This CDR3 has 13 amino acids. CDR3 region: CASSELPGETQYF. The CDR3 DNA reads TGTGCCAGCAGTGAATTGCCGGGAGAGACCCAGTACTTC.

This chain connects TRBV30 to TRBJ1-2; D may be TRBD1 (5 bases). Deletions cut 6 bases from V and 6 bases from J, with 17 bases between. Germline CDR1 reads GTSNPN; CDR2 reads SVGIG (reference sequence). The CDR3 covers 13 residues. The CDR3 loop is CACSPGLTDGYTF. In DNA form, the CDR3 reads TGTGCCTGCTCCCCGGGACTCACCGATGGCTACACCTTC.

The J gene is TRBJ2-3, the V gene TRBV4-1; 7 bases fit TRBD2. The trim removed 1 base at V and 2 bases at J, leaving 6 bases unmatched. Germline V lookup: CDR1 MGHRA, CDR2 YSYEKL. The CDR3 loop spans 16 amino acids. The CDR3 is CASSQVPGGFTDTQYF. DNA of the CDR3: TGCGCCAGCAGCCAAGTGCCGGGAGGTTTCACAGATACGCAGTATTTT.